Presented here are 27 T cell receptor beta chains from one specimen sequenced in a study of T-cell reconstitution after alpha-beta-depleted transplantation in children. A library of TCRbeta sequences, prepared with unique molecular identifiers, was generated. TCRdb called the PCR reads again in MiXCR, with one record for every CDR3 protein. The sample includes just under 350,000 distinct CDR3 sequences, 16% of them seen just once. The sequencing used PBMCs, mostly from graft donor cells, collected 360 days after TCRalphabeta/CD19-depleted stem cell transplant. The receptors were gathered from a male patient between 2 and 10 years old who had a stem cell transplant for acute lymphoblastic leukemia, so the T cells may come from the graft donor.

The chain recombines TRBV15 with TRBJ1-2, with D hard to call. Per the germline V gene, CDR1 is LNHNV and CDR2 is YYDKDF (reference sequence). Trimming removed 5 bases from V and 3 bases from J, with 16 bases in between. The CDR3 consists of 15 residues. The CDR3 loop reads CATSAGRLVDYGYTF. The CDR3 DNA follows: TGTGCCACCAGCGCGGGCCGCTTGGTGGACTATGGCTACACCTTC.

This clonotype has ten or more counts. The V call is TRBV20-1, the J call TRBJ1-3; D unresolved. The CDR3 runs 11 residues. In germline, CDR1 is DFQATT, CDR2 SNEGSKA (reference sequence). V lost 5 bases, J lost 4 bases, and 6 bases lay in between. CDR3 in amino acids: CSAGLGNTIYF. CDR3 coding DNA: TGCAGTGCTGGACTGGGAAACACCATATATTTT.

The V call is TRBV7-2, the J call TRBJ2-3, with 12 nucleotides matching TRBD2. The CDR3 contains 17 residues. V trimming: 1 base; J trimming: 4 bases; junction bases outside the gene matches: 6. Germline V gives CDR1 SGHTA, CDR2 FQGNSA. In DNA form, the CDR3 reads TGTGCCAGCAGCTTAGGAGCGCTAGCGGGAGGGTCAGATACGCAGTATTTT. This gives the protein CASSLGALAGGSDTQYF. The complete variable domain, with remaining parts taken from reference TRBV7-2 and TRBJ2-3, reads GAGVSQSPSNKVTEKGKDVELRCDPISGHTALYWYRQSLGQGLEFLIYFQGNSAPDKSGLPSDRFSAERTGGSVSTLTIQRTQQEDSAVYLCASSLGALAGGSDTQYFGPGTRLTVL.

This rearrangement joins TRBV5-5 to TRBJ1-3; D remains unclear. CDR1 and CDR2 (germline): SGHKS, YYEKEE (reference sequence). Between the trimmed V and J ends, which lost 4 bases and 2 bases, there was a span of 10 bases. The CDR3 is 14 residues long. In DNA, the CDR3 is TGTGCCAGCAGCCACGACGGGACTGGAAACACCATATATTTT. Its protein product is CASSHDGTGNTIYF.

The CDR3 DNA sequence: TGTGCATCGGGAGGGATAGCGGGACCGAAGAATGAGCAGTTCTTC. The encoded protein is CASGGIAGPKNEQFF. This chain connects TRBV30 to TRBJ2-1; 8 bases fit TRBD2. CDR3 length: 15 amino acids. In germline, CDR1 is GTSNPN, CDR2 SVGIG (reference sequence).

The chain recombines TRBV5-1 with TRBJ1-3; D not certain. Germline values: CDR1 SGHRS, CDR2 YFSETQ. The CDR3 covers 15 residues. The V and J ends lost 2 bases and 0 bases respectively, with 9 bases between them. The CDR3 here is CASSLTASSGNTIYF. DNA of the CDR3: TGCGCCAGCAGCTTAACAGCCAGCTCTGGAAACACCATATATTTT.

The chain has TRBV29-1 and TRBJ2-3, with TRBD1 matching over 7 bases. The CDR3 contains 14 residues. Per germline, CDR1 SQVTM and CDR2 ANQGSEA. V was clipped by 7 bases and J by 0 bases; unmatched bases: 7. CDR3 loop: CSAPRQGSTDTQYF. The CDR3 DNA reads as TGCAGCGCCCCTAGACAGGGCAGCACAGATACGCAGTATTTT.

This clonotype was counted between two and nine times. The rearrangement joins TRBV27 to TRBJ2-1; no reliable D call. This CDR3 comprises 13 residues. V lost 1 base to trimming and J lost 7 bases, with 8 bases between them. Germline assignment: CDR1 MNHEY and CDR2 SMNVEV (reference sequence). In DNA, the CDR3 is TGTGCCAGCAGTTTATTTCTCGGGAATGAGCAGTTCTTC. Translated, it gives CASSLFLGNEQFF.

This clonotype was counted ten times or more. V and J are TRBV7-9 and TRBJ1-5; D call uncertain. Germline V gene data show CDR1 as SEHNR and CDR2 as FQNEAQ (reference sequence). This CDR3 is built from 12 residues. The V and J ends lost 5 bases and 3 bases respectively, with 5 bases between them. For the CDR3, the DNA is TGTGCCAGCAGCCTGGACAATCAGCCCCAGCATTTT. Its translation: CASSLDNQPQHF.

This clonotype was found a few times. The genes are TRBV9 and TRBJ2-3; D is undetermined. The germline V gene has CDR1 SGDLS and CDR2 YYNGEE. Trimming removed 2 bases from V and 2 bases from J, with 12 bases in between. The CDR3 extends over 15 amino acids. In nucleotides, the CDR3 is TGTGCCAGCAGCGTGCAAGGGTTAGCCACAGATACGCAGTATTTT. Translation gives CASSVQGLATDTQYF.

This clonotype was picked up a small number of times. This rearrangement joins TRBV20-1 to TRBJ2-7; D ambiguous. Germline CDR1 DFQATT, CDR2 SNEGSKA (reference sequence). CDR3 length equals 14 residues. V was trimmed by 0 bases and J by 3 bases, leaving 12 bases between them. CDR3: CSARDLRVIYEQYF. The CDR3 coding sequence is TGCAGTGCTAGAGATCTTCGGGTAATCTACGAGCAGTACTTC.

This clonotype was counted many times. J is TRBJ2-1 and V is TRBV12-3 or TRBV12-4; D is possibly TRBD2 (6 bases). The CDR3 consists of 13 residues. V was pared by 6 bases and J by 14 bases, with 20 bases between. CDR3 protein: CASRPKSSASEFF. The CDR3 DNA reads TGTGCCAGCAGACCCAAATCTAGCGCCTCAGAGTTCTTC.

This clonotype was picked up a small number of times. This chain links TRBV5-1 with TRBJ2-4, with TRBD1 matching over 9 bases. This CDR3 region has 17 residues. Germline loops: CDR1 SGHRS, CDR2 YFSETQ. The J segment lost 0 bases and the V segment lost 6 bases, leaving 10 bases of the junction unmatched. The CDR3 protein is CASTSGTGIIAKNIQYF. Here the CDR3 DNA reads TGCGCCAGCACGTCGGGGACAGGGATTATAGCCAAAAACATTCAGTACTTC.

This clonotype was counted a few times. The genes are TRBV4-3 and TRBJ1-1, with D tentatively TRBD1 (6 bases). The CDR3 spans 14 residues. The V gene's germline CDR1 is LGHNA and CDR2 YSLEER. The V and J ends lost 0 bases and 5 bases respectively, with 10 bases between them. This chain's CDR3 is CASSQDKGVTEAFF. In nucleotides, the CDR3 is TGCGCCAGCAGCCAAGATAAGGGGGTGACTGAAGCTTTCTTT.

The rearrangement uses TRBV7-2 and TRBJ2-6; D not resolved. The CDR3 contains 17 residues. Trimming stripped 1 base from V and 0 bases from J, with 10 bases between. Germline V gives CDR1 SGHTA, CDR2 FQGNSA. CDR3 protein: CASSLGGPLSGANVLTF. CDR3 nucleotides: TGTGCCAGCAGCTTAGGAGGCCCGCTCTCTGGGGCCAACGTCCTGACTTTC.

This clonotype has only a few counts. The chain recombines TRBV4-2 with TRBJ2-7, with a weak D call TRBD1 (5 bases). The CDR3 runs to 15 residues. Germline assignment: CDR1 LGHNA and CDR2 YNFKEQ. Trimming pared 2 bases from V and 3 bases from J, leaving 14 bases between. This chain's CDR3 is CASSQTQQGIYEQYF. DNA for the CDR3: TGTGCCAGCAGCCAAACCCAGCAGGGTATCTACGAGCAGTACTTC.

The rearrangement joins TRBV5-1 to TRBJ1-2; 9 positions agree with TRBD1. CDR1 and CDR2 (germline): SGHRS, YFSETQ. The CDR3 length is 17 residues. J lost 0 bases, V lost 4 bases, and 10 bases had no gene match. The CDR3 DNA is TGCGCCAGCAGCGGGAACAGGGGGCCCAAAACTAACTATGGCTACACCTTC. Amino acids: CASSGNRGPKTNYGYTF.

This clonotype was seen a handful of times. The rearrangement links TRBV4-1 to TRBJ2-2; D possibly corresponds to TRBD2 (5 bases). The CDR3 runs 18 residues. The germline gives CDR1 MGHRA, CDR2 YSYEKL. The V gene lost 0 bases and the J gene lost 4 bases, with 18 bases spanning the gap. The CDR3 sequence: CASSQDRGEGLLTGELFF. CDR3 bases: TGCGCCAGCAGCCAAGATCGCGGCGAAGGACTCCTCACCGGGGAGCTGTTTTTT.

This clonotype has just a few counts. The chain uses TRBV30 and TRBJ2-7, with D perhaps being TRBD1 or TRBD2 (5 bases each). The V end was cut by 0 bases, the J end by 2 bases, with 11 bases between. The CDR3 is 14 amino acids. From germline, CDR1 is GTSNPN and CDR2 SVGIG (reference sequence). The CDR3 is CAWSVLRGTYEQYF. DNA of the CDR3: TGTGCCTGGAGTGTTCTACGGGGCACCTACGAGCAGTACTTC.

This clonotype has a count of ten or more. V is TRBV9 and J is TRBJ2-5; D is undetermined. Per the germline V gene, CDR1 is SGDLS and CDR2 is YYNGEE. V lost 0 bases and J 5 bases, leaving 8 bases between the germline ends. CDR3 length: 13 residues. This chain's CDR3 is CASSVDLGETQYF. CDR3 coding DNA: TGTGCCAGCAGCGTAGATCTAGGGGAGACCCAGTACTTC.

This clonotype was detected only a few times. The CDR3 DNA is TGTGCCAGCAGCCAATCCTGGGGACTAGCGGGAGGGGCCTACAATGAGCAGTTCTTC. This codes for CASSQSWGLAGGAYNEQFF. This chain uses TRBV7-8 with TRBJ2-1, with 16 bases lining up with TRBD2. Germline V gives CDR1 SGHVS, CDR2 FQNEAQ. CDR3 length: 19 amino acids. J gave up 2 bases and V 5 bases, and 9 bases lay outside the gene matches.

The chain employs TRBV7-2 and TRBJ2-7; 15 bases are shared with TRBD2. V was pared by 0 bases and J by 5 bases, with 5 bases of the junction left unmatched. This CDR3 contains 17 residues. Germline V gives CDR1 SGHTA, CDR2 FQGNSA. DNA for the CDR3: TGTGCCAGCAGCTTAGCAACGTGGACTAGCGGGAGGGACGAGCAGTACTTC. Translation gives CASSLATWTSGRDEQYF.

The table lists this clonotype with a few counts. The chain links TRBV10-3 to TRBJ1-4, with D possibly TRBD1 on 5 matching bases. The CDR3 spans 15 residues. With 0 bases removed from V and 6 bases from J, the gap between germline ends came to 11 bases. Per germline, CDR1 ENHRY and CDR2 SYGVKD. CDR3 region: CAISESAGADEKLFF. The DNA for the CDR3 is TGTGCCATCAGTGAGTCAGCCGGGGCGGATGAAAAACTGTTTTTT.

This clonotype was recorded a few times. The chain uses TRBV10-3 and TRBJ1-5; no firm D call. This CDR3 has 14 amino acids. V lost 0 bases and J 3 bases, leaving 6 bases between the germline ends. Germline loops: CDR1 ENHRY, CDR2 SYGVKD. In nucleotides, the CDR3 is TGTGCCATCAGTGAGTCGACCCCCAATCAGCCCCAGCATTTT. It codes for CAISESTPNQPQHF.

The gene calls are TRBV4-2 and TRBJ2-2; D ambiguous. Germline CDR1 reads LGHNA; CDR2 reads YNFKEQ. The V and J ends lost 0 bases and 0 bases respectively, with 14 bases between them. This CDR3 region has 18 residues. Written as DNA, the CDR3 is TGTGCCAGCAGCCAAGATTACGTTGACTGGTCGAACACCGGGGAGCTGTTTTTT. The encoded protein is CASSQDYVDWSNTGELFF.

This clonotype has more than one count but fewer than ten. The V and J genes are TRBV6-6 and TRBJ1-5; D remains ambiguous. The germline CDR1 and CDR2 sequences are MNHNY and SVGAGI (reference sequence). The length of the CDR3 is 12 residues. CDR3 DNA: TGTGTGTCATCGAGGGTTGATCAGCCCCAGCATTTT. It encodes CVSSRVDQPQHF.

The chain employs TRBV28 and TRBJ1-6; 10 bases are shared with TRBD1. This CDR3 has 17 residues. Per the germline V gene, CDR1 is MDHEN and CDR2 is SYDVKM. V was clipped by 1 base and J by 10 bases; unmatched bases: 10. CDR3 region: CASSLFRGWDRGSPLHF. CDR3 DNA sequence: TGTGCCAGCAGTTTATTTAGAGGCTGGGACAGGGGATCACCCCTCCACTTT.